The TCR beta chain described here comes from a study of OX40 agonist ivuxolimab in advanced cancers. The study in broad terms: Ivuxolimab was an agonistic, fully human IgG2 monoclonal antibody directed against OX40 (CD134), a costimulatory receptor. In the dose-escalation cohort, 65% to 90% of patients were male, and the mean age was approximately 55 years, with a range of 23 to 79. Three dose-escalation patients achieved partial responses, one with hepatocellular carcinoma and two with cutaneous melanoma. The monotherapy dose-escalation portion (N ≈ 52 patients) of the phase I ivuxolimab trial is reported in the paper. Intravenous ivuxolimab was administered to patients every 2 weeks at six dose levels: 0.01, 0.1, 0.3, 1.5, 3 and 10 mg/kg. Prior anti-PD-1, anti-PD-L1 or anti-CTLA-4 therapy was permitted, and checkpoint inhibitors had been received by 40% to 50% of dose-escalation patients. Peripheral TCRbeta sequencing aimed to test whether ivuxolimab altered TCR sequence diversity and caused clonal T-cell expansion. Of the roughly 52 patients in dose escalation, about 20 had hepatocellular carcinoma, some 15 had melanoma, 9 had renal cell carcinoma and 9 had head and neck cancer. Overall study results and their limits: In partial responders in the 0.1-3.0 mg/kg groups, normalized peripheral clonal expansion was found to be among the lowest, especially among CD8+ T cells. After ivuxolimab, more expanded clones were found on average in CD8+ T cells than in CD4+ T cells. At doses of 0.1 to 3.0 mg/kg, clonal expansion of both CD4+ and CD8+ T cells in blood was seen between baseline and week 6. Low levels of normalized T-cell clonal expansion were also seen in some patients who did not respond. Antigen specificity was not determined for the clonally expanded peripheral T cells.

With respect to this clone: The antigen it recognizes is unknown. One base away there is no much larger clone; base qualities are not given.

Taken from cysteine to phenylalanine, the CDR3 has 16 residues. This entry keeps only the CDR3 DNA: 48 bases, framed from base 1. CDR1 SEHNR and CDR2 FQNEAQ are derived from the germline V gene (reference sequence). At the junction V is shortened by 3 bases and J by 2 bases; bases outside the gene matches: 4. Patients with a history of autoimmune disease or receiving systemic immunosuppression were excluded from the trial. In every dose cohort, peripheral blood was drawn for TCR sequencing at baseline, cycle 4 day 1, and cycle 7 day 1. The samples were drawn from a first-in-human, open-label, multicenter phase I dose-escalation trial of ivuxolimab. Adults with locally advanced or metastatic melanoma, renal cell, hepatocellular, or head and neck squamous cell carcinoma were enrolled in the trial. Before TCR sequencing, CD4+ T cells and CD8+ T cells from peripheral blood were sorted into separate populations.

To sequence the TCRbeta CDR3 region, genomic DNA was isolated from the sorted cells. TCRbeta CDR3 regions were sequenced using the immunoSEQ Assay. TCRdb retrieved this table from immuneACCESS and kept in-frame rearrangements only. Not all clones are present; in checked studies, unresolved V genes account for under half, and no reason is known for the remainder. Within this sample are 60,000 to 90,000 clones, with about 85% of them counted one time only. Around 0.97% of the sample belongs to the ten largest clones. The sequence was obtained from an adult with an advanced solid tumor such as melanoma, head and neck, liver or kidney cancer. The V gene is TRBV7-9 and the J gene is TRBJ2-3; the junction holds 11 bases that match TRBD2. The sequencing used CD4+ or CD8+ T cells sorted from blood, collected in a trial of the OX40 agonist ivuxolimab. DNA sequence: TGTGCCAGCAGCTTGGGACTAGCGGTCCTCACAGATACGCAGTATTTT. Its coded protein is CASSLGLAVLTDTQYF.